One and the same sample provided the 18 T cell receptor beta chains below, sequenced in a study of blood T cell repertoires in COVID-19. The table came from immunoSEQ multiplex PCR; TCRdb's copy has only in-frame clones and leaves some out. The sample includes hundreds of thousands of clones, 85% seen only once; the top ten take 18%. Source material: PBMCs or T cells enriched from blood (not recorded which). All receptors derive from a man in his forties who had recovered from COVID-19.

The rearrangement joins TRBV28 to TRBJ2-3, with 10 bases that match TRBD2. Germline V gene lookup returns CDR1 MDHEN and CDR2 SYDVKM. V gave up 3 bases and J gave up 3 bases; unmatched junction bases: 0. The CDR3 is 14 amino acids. Here the CDR3 DNA reads TGTGCCAGCAGTTTGGGACTAGCGACAGATACGCAGTATTTT. It yields the protein CASSLGLATDTQYF.

The rearrangement joins TRBV28 to TRBJ1-4; no definite D call. From germline, CDR1 is MDHEN and CDR2 SYDVKM. V was trimmed by 10 bases and J by 5 bases, leaving 17 bases between them. CDR3 size: 14 residues. The CDR3, as DNA: TGTGCCATCCGTGGGCGAAGTCTCAATGAAAAACTGTTTTTT. It is translated as CAIRGRSLNEKLFF.

The V call is TRBV19, the J call TRBJ2-4, with D hard to call. Trimming left V 5 bases short and J 7 bases short, with 15 bases between. This CDR3 is built from 14 residues. Per the germline V gene, CDR1 is LNHDA and CDR2 is SQIVND (reference sequence). The CDR3 region has the DNA TGTGCCAGTAGTCCACAAGCTACCGGGAACATTCAGTACTTC. It specifies CASSPQATGNIQYF. The whole variable domain, remainder taken from reference TRBV19 and TRBJ2-4, is DGGITQSPKYLFRKEGQNVTLSCEQNLNHDAMYWYRQDPGQGLRLIYYSQIVNDFQKGDIAEGYSVSREKKESFPLTVTSAQKNPTAFYLCASSPQATGNIQYFGAGTRLSVL.

CDR3 DNA: TGTGCCAGCAGCTTAAGGACTAGCGGGTTTCCAGATACGCAGTATTTT. This codes for CASSLRTSGFPDTQYF. V usage is TRBV7-3 and J usage is TRBJ2-3; TRBD2 agrees at 11 bases. The junction had 4 bases not matched to a gene; V was cut back by 1 base and J by 4 bases. Germline V lookup: CDR1 SGHTA, CDR2 FQGTGA. This CDR3 spans 16 amino acids.

The CDR3: CAISPAPDRDEKLFF. For the CDR3, the DNA is TGTGCCATCAGTCCGGCCCCCGACAGGGATGAAAAACTGTTTTTT. The chain uses TRBV10-3 and TRBJ1-4; TRBD1 matches at 7 bases. After removal of 5 bases from V and 6 bases from J, the junction contained 9 bases not matched to a gene. CDR1 and CDR2 (germline): ENHRY, SYGVKD. The CDR3 is made up of 15 amino acids.

The chain is built from TRBV7-9 and TRBJ2-5; D possibly corresponds to TRBD1 (5 bases). The V end lost 2 bases, the J end lost 2 bases, and 12 bases lay between the germline ends. Germline loops: CDR1 SEHNR, CDR2 FQNEAQ (reference sequence). This CDR3 has 15 residues. CDR3 sequence (DNA): TGTGCCAGCAGCTTATTCTTGTCAGGGCAAGAGACCCAGTACTTC. Its protein is CASSLFLSGQETQYF.

The chain carries TRBV4-1 and TRBJ1-6, with a weak D call TRBD1 (5 bases). Between the trimmed V and J ends, which lost 0 bases and 4 bases, there was a span of 10 bases. Germline CDR1 MGHRA, CDR2 YSYEKL. This CDR3 comprises 16 residues. The CDR3 DNA is TGCGCCAGCAGCCAAGAGACGACAGATTATAATTCACCCCTCCACTTT. Protein: CASSQETTDYNSPLHF.

V gene TRBV3-1 (or the pseudogene TRBV3-2) combines with J gene TRBJ1-1, with 10 bases fitting TRBD1. Germline CDR1 reads LGHDT; CDR2 reads YNNKEL (reference sequence). Trimming at V came to 4 bases and at J to 1 base, leaving 6 bases not matched to a gene. This CDR3 comprises 16 residues. The CDR3 nucleotides read TGTGCCAGCAGCCGGACAGGGGGAGGGTGGAACACTGAAGCTTTCTTT. The encoded protein is CASSRTGGGWNTEAFF.

The chain recombines TRBV30 with TRBJ1-4; D remains ambiguous. The CDR3 is made up of 12 amino acids. CDR1 is GTSNPN and CDR2 is SVGIG in the germline V gene (reference sequence). Trimming removed 7 bases from V and 3 bases from J, with 9 bases in between. The CDR3 is CALRGANEKLFF. The CDR3 nucleotides are TGTGCCTTGCGTGGAGCTAATGAAAAACTGTTTTTT. Together with reference TRBV30 and TRBJ1-4, the CDR3 gives the full variable domain: SQTIHQWPATLVQPVGSPLSLECTVEGTSNPNLYWYRQAAGRGLQLLFYSVGIGQISSEVPQNLSASRPQDRQFILSSKKLLLSDSGFYLCALRGANEKLFFGSGTQLSVL.

This clone was found once. J is TRBJ2-3 and V is TRBV23-1; 16 bases fit TRBD2. TRBV23-1 falls under the ORF class, with uncertain function. The CDR3 is 17 amino acids. V was pared by 6 bases and J by 3 bases, with 6 bases of the junction left unmatched. The CDR3 spells CASRPGLAGGGTDTQYF. In DNA form, the CDR3 reads TGCGCCAGCAGGCCGGGACTAGCGGGAGGGGGAACAGATACGCAGTATTTT.

This chain joins TRBV5-1 and TRBJ1-2, with D maybe TRBD1 (5 bases). CDR1 and CDR2 (germline): SGHRS, YFSETQ. This CDR3 is built from 13 residues. Trimming stripped 0 bases from V and 5 bases from J, with 8 bases between. CDR3 residues: CASSLEAGYGYTF. CDR3 bases: TGCGCCAGCAGCTTGGAGGCAGGGTATGGCTACACCTTC. Using reference TRBV5-1 and TRBJ1-2 for the parts outside the CDR3, the full variable domain is KAGVTQTPRYLIKTRGQQVTLSCSPISGHRSVSWYQQTPGQGLQFLFEYFSETQRNKGNFPGRFSGRQFSNSRSEMNVSTLELGDSALYLCASSLEAGYGYTFGSGTRLTVV.

This clone was detected once. The chain employs TRBV12-2 and TRBJ2-3; no DNA check was done on the table's D call, TRBD2. TRBV12-2 is annotated as a pseudogene. CDR3 length equals 18 residues. The CDR3 reads CASRLRPPFSGSTDTQYF. DNA of the CDR3: TGTGCAAGTCGCTTACGGCCCCCTTTTAGCGGCAGCACAGATACGCAGTATTTT.

The chain couples TRBV9 to TRBJ2-1; D is unclear. V was shortened by 4 bases and J by 5 bases, with 19 bases between the two germline ends. Germline CDR1 is SGDLS and CDR2 is YYNGEE. CDR3 length: 16 residues. The CDR3 loop reads CASSPSRGVAHNEQFF. In nucleotides, the CDR3 is TGTGCCAGCAGCCCCTCTCGAGGAGTGGCACACAATGAGCAGTTCTTC.

The chain employs TRBV9 and TRBJ2-1; TRBD1 is a possible D gene (6 bases). V lost 3 bases to trimming and J lost 1 base, with 11 bases between them. This CDR3 has 15 residues. From germline, CDR1 is SGDLS and CDR2 YYNGEE. The CDR3, as DNA: TGTGCCAGCAGCGAACAGGGTACGTCCTACAATGAGCAGTTCTTC. Its translation: CASSEQGTSYNEQFF.

V gene TRBV30 combines with J gene TRBJ2-7; D is possibly TRBD2 (6 bases). The CDR3 is made up of 12 amino acids. Trimming pared 1 base from V and 4 bases from J, leaving 8 bases between. The V gene's germline CDR1 is GTSNPN and CDR2 SVGIG (reference sequence). CDR3 bases: TGTGCCTGGAGTGAACTAGCATACGAGCAGTACTTC. It translates to CAWSELAYEQYF. The whole variable domain, filled in from reference TRBV30 and TRBJ2-7, reads SQTIHQWPATLVQPVGSPLSLECTVEGTSNPNLYWYRQAAGRGLQLLFYSVGIGQISSEVPQNLSASRPQDRQFILSSKKLLLSDSGFYLCAWSELAYEQYFGPGTRLTVT.

The rearrangement links TRBV4-2 to TRBJ2-1; 10 nucleotides line up with TRBD2. In germline, CDR1 is LGHNA, CDR2 YNFKEQ. The V segment lost 1 base and the J segment 7 bases; nucleotides outside the gene matches: 10. The CDR3 is 17 amino acids. The CDR3 is CASSQALGSGRGNEQFF. The CDR3 DNA sequence: TGTGCCAGCAGCCAAGCCCTAGGAAGCGGGAGGGGGAATGAGCAGTTCTTC.

For the CDR3, the DNA is TGTGCCAGCAGCCCCCAAATTGGTAAGGGACAAAACAATGAGCAGTTCTTC. It specifies CASSPQIGKGQNNEQFF. The chain links TRBV14 to TRBJ2-1; D is possibly TRBD1 (6 bases). V was shortened by 4 bases and J by 5 bases, with 21 bases between the two germline ends. Germline V gives CDR1 SGHDN, CDR2 FVKESK. This CDR3 has 17 amino acids.

The gene calls are TRBV6-5 and TRBJ2-7, with D possibly matching TRBD1 (6 bases). There are 14 residues in the CDR3. V lost 5 bases and J lost 3, with 14 bases in between. Germline V gene data show CDR1 as MNHEY and CDR2 as SVGAGI. CDR3 protein: CASSPRKDSYEQYF. The DNA for the CDR3 is TGTGCCAGCAGTCCCCGTAAGGACAGCTACGAGCAGTACTTC.